These 12 T cell receptor beta chains share one sample of origin, sequenced in a study of human T cells and chemical hapten exposure. MiXCR, applied by TCRdb to the RACE reads, yields one record per CDR3 protein. The table lists around 300,000 distinct CDR3 sequences, around 7% of them singletons, with 7.5% to 8.5% in the top ten. Regarding time point: patch test 1, 2 weeks after DPC sensitization. Treatment: therapeutic diphenylcyclopropenone sensitization with weekly scalp DPC. The specimen was whole blood, collected in connection with sensitization to the hapten diphenylcyclopropenone (DPC). Receptors were obtained from a woman between 18 and 29 years old with alopecia areata. Some clones in this sample may be carry-over from other donors' samples.

This clonotype was counted only a few times. This chain links TRBV7-9 with TRBJ2-5; D call uncertain. The CDR3 runs 13 residues. Germline V gene data show CDR1 as SEHNR and CDR2 as FQNEAQ (reference sequence). V dropped 2 bases and J dropped 5 bases, with 9 bases sitting between them. The CDR3 here is CASSLLPFETQYF. The CDR3 bases are TGTGCCAGCAGCTTATTGCCCTTCGAGACCCAGTACTTC.

This clonotype was observed a handful of times. The rearrangement joins TRBV7-2 to TRBJ2-1, with 10 bases matching TRBD2. From germline, CDR1 is SGHTA and CDR2 FQGNSA. The CDR3 loop spans 15 amino acids. V lost 5 bases and J lost 6; bases outside the gene matches: 7. The CDR3 is CASSAPERGGNEQFF. In DNA, the CDR3 is TGTGCCAGCAGCGCCCCAGAGCGGGGGGGCAATGAGCAGTTCTTC.

In its sample, this clonotype was seen a few times. V usage is TRBV28 and J usage is TRBJ1-2, with a tentative D call TRBD1 (5 bases). Per germline, CDR1 MDHEN and CDR2 SYDVKM. V gave up 8 bases and J gave up 7 bases, with 17 bases separating them. The CDR3 extends over 13 amino acids. CDR3 in DNA: TGTGCCAGCGGGGTGTGGGGGGAGCGTGGCTACACCTTC. Residues: CASGVWGERGYTF.

The V gene is TRBV29-1, the J gene TRBJ2-1; no firm D call. Germline CDR1 and CDR2: SQVTM and ANQGSEA. This CDR3 spans 13 amino acids. V shed 1 base and J shed 7 bases, with 11 bases lying between them. In DNA, the CDR3 is TGCAGCGTTGAAGGTTTCTCCCCAAATGAGCAGTTCTTC. It encodes CSVEGFSPNEQFF.

This sequence joins TRBV6-5 and TRBJ2-5; 8 nucleotides agree with TRBD1. CDR1 and CDR2 from the germline V gene are MNHEY and SVGAGI. With 6 bases clipped from V and 5 bases from J, the junction kept 5 bases outside the gene matches. The CDR3 covers 13 residues. The CDR3 reads CASSRTGWETQYF. CDR3 bases: TGTGCCAGCAGCCGGACAGGGTGGGAGACCCAGTACTTC.

The V call is TRBV20-1, the J call TRBJ1-5, with no clear D. Germline CDR1 DFQATT, CDR2 SNEGSKA (reference sequence). The CDR3 consists of 13 residues. The V end lost 4 bases, the J end lost 2 bases, and 9 bases lay between the germline ends. The CDR3 DNA follows: TGCAGTGCTAAGGGTTATGGCAATCAGCCCCAGCATTTT. It is translated as CSAKGYGNQPQHF.

This CDR3 is CASSPFSKETQYF. Here the CDR3 DNA reads TGTGCCAGCAGTCCCTTTTCTAAGGAGACCCAGTACTTC. The rearrangement joins TRBV14 to TRBJ2-5; D gene unclear. Germline-derived CDR1 and CDR2 are SGHDN and FVKESK. Trimming removed 6 bases from V and 5 bases from J, with 13 bases in between. The CDR3 consists of 13 residues.

This clonotype was observed at least ten times. This chain joins TRBV15 and TRBJ2-7; 10 bases fit TRBD1. The V gene end was trimmed by 5 bases and the J gene end by 2 bases; junction bases not matched to a gene: 6. Germline V CDR1 and CDR2: LNHNV, YYDKDF (reference sequence). The CDR3 extends over 15 amino acids. CDR3: CATSEKDRGAYEQYF. CDR3 bases: TGTGCCACCAGCGAGAAGGACAGGGGGGCCTACGAGCAGTACTTC.

The J gene is TRBJ2-1, the V gene TRBV28; 9 nucleotides line up with TRBD2. CDR1 is MDHEN, CDR2 SYDVKM, per germline. The CDR3 totals 19 residues. With 7 bases clipped from V and 1 base from J, the junction kept 17 bases outside the gene matches. The CDR3 protein is CASTSGTRRSGGSYNEQFF. For the CDR3, the DNA is TGTGCCAGCACCTCCGGGACCCGTAGGAGCGGGGGGTCCTACAATGAGCAGTTCTTC.

This chain joins TRBV5-6 and TRBJ2-1, with no clear D. V was clipped by 5 bases and J by 9 bases, with 15 bases between them. The CDR3 has 13 amino acids. CDR1 and CDR2 from the germline V gene are SGHDT and YYEEEE. The DNA for the CDR3 is TGTGCCAGCAGTCCCGCTGGTAGCATTGAGCAGTTCTTC. This encodes CASSPAGSIEQFF.

In its sample, this clonotype was seen a few times. This chain joins TRBV9 and TRBJ2-2, with D unresolved. Per germline, CDR1 SGDLS and CDR2 YYNGEE. V was pared by 1 base and J by 4 bases, with 8 bases between. The CDR3 is made up of 14 amino acids. The CDR3 nucleotides are TGTGCCAGCAGCGTACAAGTTGGCACCGGGGAGCTGTTTTTT. It is translated as CASSVQVGTGELFF. Full variable domain (outside the CDR3, taken from reference TRBV9 and TRBJ2-2): DSGVTQTPKHLITATGQRVTLRCSPRSGDLSVYWYQQSLDQGLQFLIQYYNGEERAKGNILERFSAQQFPDLHSELNLSSLELGDSALYFCASSVQVGTGELFFGEGSRLTVL.

The table lists this clonotype with a few counts. The chain uses TRBV10-3 and TRBJ1-1, with TRBD1 identical over 8 bases. Germline V gene data show CDR1 as ENHRY and CDR2 as SYGVKD. This CDR3 is 12 amino acids long. With V trimmed by 6 bases and J by 5 bases, 2 bases remained unmatched. The CDR3 DNA reads TGTGCCATCAGAGGGACAGGAACTGAAGCTTTCTTT. Encoded protein: CAIRGTGTEAFF.